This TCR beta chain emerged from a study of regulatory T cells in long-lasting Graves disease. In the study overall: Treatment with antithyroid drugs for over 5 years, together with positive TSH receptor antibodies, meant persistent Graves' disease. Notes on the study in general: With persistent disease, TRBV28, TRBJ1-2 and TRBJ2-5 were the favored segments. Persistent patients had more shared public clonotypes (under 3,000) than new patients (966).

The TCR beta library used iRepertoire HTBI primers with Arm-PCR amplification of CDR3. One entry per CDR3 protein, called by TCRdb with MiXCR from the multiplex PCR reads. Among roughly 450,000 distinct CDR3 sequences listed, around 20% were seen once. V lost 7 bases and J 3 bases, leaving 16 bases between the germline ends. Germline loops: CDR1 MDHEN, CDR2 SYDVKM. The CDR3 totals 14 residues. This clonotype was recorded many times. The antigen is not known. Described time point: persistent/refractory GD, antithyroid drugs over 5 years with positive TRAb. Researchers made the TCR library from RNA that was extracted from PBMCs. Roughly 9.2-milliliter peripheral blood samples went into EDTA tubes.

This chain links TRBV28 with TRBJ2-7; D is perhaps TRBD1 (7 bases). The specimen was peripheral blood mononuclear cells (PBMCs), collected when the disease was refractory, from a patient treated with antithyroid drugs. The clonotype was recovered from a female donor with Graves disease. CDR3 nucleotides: TGTGCCAGCAAAAAAGGACAGGACTACTACGAGCAGTACTTC. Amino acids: CASKKGQDYYEQYF.